The next 8 T cell receptor beta chains were all read from a single sample in a study of T cell responses to AZD1222 COVID-19 vaccine. Assay used: immunoSEQ multiplex PCR; TCRdb lists only in-frame clones, some missing. The sample has about 150,000 clones, around 85% seen once. The specimen was peripheral blood, collected 28 days after the second dose of the MenACWY control vaccine. The receptors shown here come from an adult who received the MenACWY meningococcal vaccine as a control.

This clone was detected only once. The rearrangement joins TRBV11-2 to TRBJ1-2, with D perhaps TRBD1 (6 bases). Deletions cut 1 base from V and 2 bases from J, with 8 bases between. The CDR3 is 14 residues long. Per the germline V gene, CDR1 is SGHAT and CDR2 is FQNNGV. For the CDR3, the DNA is TGTGCCAGCAGCTTAGGAGACAGGAACTATGGCTACACCTTC. Amino acid sequence: CASSLGDRNYGYTF.

The chain combines TRBV7-3 with TRBJ2-1, with TRBD1 matching 10 bases. The CDR3 is 15 amino acids. V lost 5 bases, J lost 4 bases, and 5 bases stayed unmatched. Germline V gene sequence: CDR1 SGHTA, CDR2 FQGTGA. As DNA, the CDR3 is TGTGCCAGCAGCCAAGGGGACAGGGGTTACAATGAGCAGTTCTTC. Translated: CASSQGDRGYNEQFF.

The rearrangement links TRBV2 to TRBJ1-1; D possibly corresponds to TRBD1 (6 bases). Germline CDR1 SNHLY, CDR2 FYNNEI. The CDR3 extends over 14 amino acids. V shed 2 bases and J shed 5 bases, with 12 bases lying between them. The CDR3 protein is CASSEQGLGTEAFF. CDR3 in DNA: TGTGCCAGCAGTGAACAGGGGTTGGGAACTGAAGCTTTCTTT.

In its sample, this clone was seen once. The chain has TRBV10-3 and TRBJ2-7; 8 bases align to TRBD2. The CDR3 is 15 amino acids. Germline CDR1 is ENHRY and CDR2 is SYGVKD. V shed 10 bases and J 3 bases; nucleotides not matched to a gene: 14. CDR3 nucleotides: TGTGCCACCAGCGATCTGACTAGCGCCCGCTACGAGCAGTACTTC. Its translation is CATSDLTSARYEQYF.

The chain links TRBV11-3 to TRBJ2-2; D not resolved. CDR3 size: 14 residues. Germline CDR1 is SGHNT and CDR2 is YENEEA. The germline V and J ends were trimmed by 3 bases and 0 bases, with 5 bases remaining between them. This CDR3 reads CASSLAANTGELFF. The CDR3 coding sequence is TGTGCCAGCAGCTTGGCAGCGAACACCGGGGAGCTGTTTTTT.

The V and J genes are TRBV5-1 and TRBJ1-1, with D possibly TRBD1 on 6 matching bases. The CDR3 runs 18 residues. Germline CDR1 is SGHRS and CDR2 is YFSETQ. Trimming stripped 1 base from V and 1 base from J, with 20 bases between. CDR3 region: CASSLWARQGRENTEAFF. The CDR3, as DNA: TGCGCCAGCAGCTTGTGGGCACGGCAGGGGAGGGAGAACACTGAAGCTTTCTTT.

V usage is TRBV5-1 and J usage is TRBJ2-6, with D hard to call. Deletions cut 1 base from V and 4 bases from J, with 9 bases between. The V gene's germline CDR1 is SGHRS and CDR2 YFSETQ. The CDR3 has 15 amino acids. The CDR3 region has the DNA TGCGCCAGCAGCTTGTCGGTATCCGGGGCCAACGTCCTGACTTTC. Its protein is CASSLSVSGANVLTF.

The rearrangement joins TRBV29-1 to TRBJ1-1, with 7 positions matching TRBD1. The trim removed 6 bases at V and 6 bases at J, leaving 10 bases unmatched. From germline, CDR1 is SQVTM and CDR2 ANQGSEA. CDR3 length equals 13 residues. This CDR3 is CSVNRGLNAEAFF. CDR3 bases: TGCAGCGTGAACAGGGGCCTTAACGCTGAAGCTTTCTTT.